Sequencing of this T cell receptor beta chain was carried out in a study of CD8+CD57+ T cells in acquired aplastic anemia. The wider study: The sorted CD4+ and CD8+ cells yielded an average roughly 3 ug of DNA. Healthy donors had, on average, around 11 million reads for their CD4+ cells.

Template material for TCR beta VDJ and CDR3 profiling consisted of genomic DNA. TCRdb re-derived calls from the reads in MiXCR, one entry per CDR3 protein. Of 100,000 to 120,000 distinct CDR3 sequences listed, roughly 50% were seen once; the top ten hold around a third. Study-wide points: Common to patients and controls were approximately 30 CD8+ CDR3 sequences. With respect to CD8+ Simpson's diversity, patients and controls did not differ significantly.

With 5 bases clipped from V and 7 bases from J, the junction kept 6 bases outside the gene matches. The CDR3 is 14 residues long. Germline V lookup: CDR1 SEHNR, CDR2 FQNEAQ (reference sequence). This clonotype was counted many times. Its antigen is not known. The chain is built from TRBV7-9 and TRBJ1-5; 9 bases are a match to TRBD1. The sample taken for sequencing was sorted CD4+, CD8+, or CD8+CD57+ T cells (not recorded which) from PBMCs. The source is a human donor in good health, serving as a control. CDR3 in amino acids: CASSPWTGEQPQHF. CDR3 nucleotide sequence: TGTGCCAGCAGCCCCTGGACAGGGGAGCAGCCCCAGCATTTT.